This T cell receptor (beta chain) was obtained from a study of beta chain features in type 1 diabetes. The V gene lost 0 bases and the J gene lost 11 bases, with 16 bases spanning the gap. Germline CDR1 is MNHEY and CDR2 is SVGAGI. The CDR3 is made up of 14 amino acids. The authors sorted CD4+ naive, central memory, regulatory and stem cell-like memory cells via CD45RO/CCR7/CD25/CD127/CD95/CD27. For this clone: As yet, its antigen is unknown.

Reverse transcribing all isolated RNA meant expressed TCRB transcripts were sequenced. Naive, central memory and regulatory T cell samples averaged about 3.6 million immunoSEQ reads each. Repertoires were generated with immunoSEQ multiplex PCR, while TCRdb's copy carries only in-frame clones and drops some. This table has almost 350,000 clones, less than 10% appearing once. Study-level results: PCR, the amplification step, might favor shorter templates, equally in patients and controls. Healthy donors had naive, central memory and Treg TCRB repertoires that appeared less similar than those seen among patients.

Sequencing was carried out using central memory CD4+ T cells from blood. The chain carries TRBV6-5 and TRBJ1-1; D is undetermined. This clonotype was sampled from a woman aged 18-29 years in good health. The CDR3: CASSYSREARAAFF. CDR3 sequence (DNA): TGTGCCAGCAGTTACTCGAGAGAGGCTAGGGCGGCTTTCTTT.